This T cell receptor beta chain was sequenced in a study of blood T cells in healthy people across ages. The CDR3 has 17 residues. This clonotype turned up a few times. For the second PCR, which ran for about 7 to 11 cycles, a sample-barcoded 5' primer and a J-beta primer mix were used. Each CDR3 protein is one row after TCRdb ran MiXCR on the 5' RACE reads. The table shows 550,000 to 800,000 distinct CDR3 sequences, with roughly 21% occurring only once. V and J are TRBV21-1 and TRBJ2-1; whether TRBD2, the table's D call, matches the DNA was not checked. TRBV21-1 constitutes a pseudogene. This sequence originates from a man aged 70 or older in good health. Sequencing was carried out using blood. Here the CDR3 reads CASSKGGPAGTYNEQFF. For the CDR3, the DNA is TGTGCCAGCAGCAAGGGGGGGCCAGCGGGGACCTACAATGAGCAGTTCTTC.